The subject of this entry is one TCR beta chain. Other DNA sequences in the same sample also yield this CDR3. Some clones are missing from TCRdb's copy, which holds only in-frame ones; the method was immunoSEQ multiplex PCR. There are some 1,900,000 clones in the sample; about 95% occur only once, and around 1% lies in the top ten. In the naive CD8 group, cells lacked CD45RO and were positively selected for CCR7, so terminally differentiated effector memory CD45RA+ cells were left out. The data stem from a study of shared clonotypes between healthy human individuals. Germline CDR1 is MNHEY and CDR2 is SVGAGI. V lost 6 bases and J lost 1; bases outside the gene matches: 1. The CDR3 spans 13 residues.

This TCR came from a man between 18 and 35 years old in good health. J is TRBJ1-1 and V is TRBV6-5, with 8 bases lining up with TRBD1. The source material was naive CD8+ T cells sorted from blood. As DNA, the CDR3 is TGTGCCAGCAGCACAGGGGGGAACACTGAAGCTTTCTTT. Translated, it gives CASSTGGNTEAFF.